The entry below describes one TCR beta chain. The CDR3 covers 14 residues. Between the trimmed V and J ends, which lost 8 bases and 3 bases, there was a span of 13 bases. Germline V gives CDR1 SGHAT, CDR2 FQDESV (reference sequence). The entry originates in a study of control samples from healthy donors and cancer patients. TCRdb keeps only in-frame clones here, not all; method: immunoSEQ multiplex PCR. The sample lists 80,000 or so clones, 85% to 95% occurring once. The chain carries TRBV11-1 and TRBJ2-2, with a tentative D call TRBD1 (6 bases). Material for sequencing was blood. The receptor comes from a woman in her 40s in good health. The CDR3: CASCRGSDTGELFF. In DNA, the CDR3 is TGTGCCAGCTGCAGGGGATCGGACACCGGGGAGCTGTTTTTT.